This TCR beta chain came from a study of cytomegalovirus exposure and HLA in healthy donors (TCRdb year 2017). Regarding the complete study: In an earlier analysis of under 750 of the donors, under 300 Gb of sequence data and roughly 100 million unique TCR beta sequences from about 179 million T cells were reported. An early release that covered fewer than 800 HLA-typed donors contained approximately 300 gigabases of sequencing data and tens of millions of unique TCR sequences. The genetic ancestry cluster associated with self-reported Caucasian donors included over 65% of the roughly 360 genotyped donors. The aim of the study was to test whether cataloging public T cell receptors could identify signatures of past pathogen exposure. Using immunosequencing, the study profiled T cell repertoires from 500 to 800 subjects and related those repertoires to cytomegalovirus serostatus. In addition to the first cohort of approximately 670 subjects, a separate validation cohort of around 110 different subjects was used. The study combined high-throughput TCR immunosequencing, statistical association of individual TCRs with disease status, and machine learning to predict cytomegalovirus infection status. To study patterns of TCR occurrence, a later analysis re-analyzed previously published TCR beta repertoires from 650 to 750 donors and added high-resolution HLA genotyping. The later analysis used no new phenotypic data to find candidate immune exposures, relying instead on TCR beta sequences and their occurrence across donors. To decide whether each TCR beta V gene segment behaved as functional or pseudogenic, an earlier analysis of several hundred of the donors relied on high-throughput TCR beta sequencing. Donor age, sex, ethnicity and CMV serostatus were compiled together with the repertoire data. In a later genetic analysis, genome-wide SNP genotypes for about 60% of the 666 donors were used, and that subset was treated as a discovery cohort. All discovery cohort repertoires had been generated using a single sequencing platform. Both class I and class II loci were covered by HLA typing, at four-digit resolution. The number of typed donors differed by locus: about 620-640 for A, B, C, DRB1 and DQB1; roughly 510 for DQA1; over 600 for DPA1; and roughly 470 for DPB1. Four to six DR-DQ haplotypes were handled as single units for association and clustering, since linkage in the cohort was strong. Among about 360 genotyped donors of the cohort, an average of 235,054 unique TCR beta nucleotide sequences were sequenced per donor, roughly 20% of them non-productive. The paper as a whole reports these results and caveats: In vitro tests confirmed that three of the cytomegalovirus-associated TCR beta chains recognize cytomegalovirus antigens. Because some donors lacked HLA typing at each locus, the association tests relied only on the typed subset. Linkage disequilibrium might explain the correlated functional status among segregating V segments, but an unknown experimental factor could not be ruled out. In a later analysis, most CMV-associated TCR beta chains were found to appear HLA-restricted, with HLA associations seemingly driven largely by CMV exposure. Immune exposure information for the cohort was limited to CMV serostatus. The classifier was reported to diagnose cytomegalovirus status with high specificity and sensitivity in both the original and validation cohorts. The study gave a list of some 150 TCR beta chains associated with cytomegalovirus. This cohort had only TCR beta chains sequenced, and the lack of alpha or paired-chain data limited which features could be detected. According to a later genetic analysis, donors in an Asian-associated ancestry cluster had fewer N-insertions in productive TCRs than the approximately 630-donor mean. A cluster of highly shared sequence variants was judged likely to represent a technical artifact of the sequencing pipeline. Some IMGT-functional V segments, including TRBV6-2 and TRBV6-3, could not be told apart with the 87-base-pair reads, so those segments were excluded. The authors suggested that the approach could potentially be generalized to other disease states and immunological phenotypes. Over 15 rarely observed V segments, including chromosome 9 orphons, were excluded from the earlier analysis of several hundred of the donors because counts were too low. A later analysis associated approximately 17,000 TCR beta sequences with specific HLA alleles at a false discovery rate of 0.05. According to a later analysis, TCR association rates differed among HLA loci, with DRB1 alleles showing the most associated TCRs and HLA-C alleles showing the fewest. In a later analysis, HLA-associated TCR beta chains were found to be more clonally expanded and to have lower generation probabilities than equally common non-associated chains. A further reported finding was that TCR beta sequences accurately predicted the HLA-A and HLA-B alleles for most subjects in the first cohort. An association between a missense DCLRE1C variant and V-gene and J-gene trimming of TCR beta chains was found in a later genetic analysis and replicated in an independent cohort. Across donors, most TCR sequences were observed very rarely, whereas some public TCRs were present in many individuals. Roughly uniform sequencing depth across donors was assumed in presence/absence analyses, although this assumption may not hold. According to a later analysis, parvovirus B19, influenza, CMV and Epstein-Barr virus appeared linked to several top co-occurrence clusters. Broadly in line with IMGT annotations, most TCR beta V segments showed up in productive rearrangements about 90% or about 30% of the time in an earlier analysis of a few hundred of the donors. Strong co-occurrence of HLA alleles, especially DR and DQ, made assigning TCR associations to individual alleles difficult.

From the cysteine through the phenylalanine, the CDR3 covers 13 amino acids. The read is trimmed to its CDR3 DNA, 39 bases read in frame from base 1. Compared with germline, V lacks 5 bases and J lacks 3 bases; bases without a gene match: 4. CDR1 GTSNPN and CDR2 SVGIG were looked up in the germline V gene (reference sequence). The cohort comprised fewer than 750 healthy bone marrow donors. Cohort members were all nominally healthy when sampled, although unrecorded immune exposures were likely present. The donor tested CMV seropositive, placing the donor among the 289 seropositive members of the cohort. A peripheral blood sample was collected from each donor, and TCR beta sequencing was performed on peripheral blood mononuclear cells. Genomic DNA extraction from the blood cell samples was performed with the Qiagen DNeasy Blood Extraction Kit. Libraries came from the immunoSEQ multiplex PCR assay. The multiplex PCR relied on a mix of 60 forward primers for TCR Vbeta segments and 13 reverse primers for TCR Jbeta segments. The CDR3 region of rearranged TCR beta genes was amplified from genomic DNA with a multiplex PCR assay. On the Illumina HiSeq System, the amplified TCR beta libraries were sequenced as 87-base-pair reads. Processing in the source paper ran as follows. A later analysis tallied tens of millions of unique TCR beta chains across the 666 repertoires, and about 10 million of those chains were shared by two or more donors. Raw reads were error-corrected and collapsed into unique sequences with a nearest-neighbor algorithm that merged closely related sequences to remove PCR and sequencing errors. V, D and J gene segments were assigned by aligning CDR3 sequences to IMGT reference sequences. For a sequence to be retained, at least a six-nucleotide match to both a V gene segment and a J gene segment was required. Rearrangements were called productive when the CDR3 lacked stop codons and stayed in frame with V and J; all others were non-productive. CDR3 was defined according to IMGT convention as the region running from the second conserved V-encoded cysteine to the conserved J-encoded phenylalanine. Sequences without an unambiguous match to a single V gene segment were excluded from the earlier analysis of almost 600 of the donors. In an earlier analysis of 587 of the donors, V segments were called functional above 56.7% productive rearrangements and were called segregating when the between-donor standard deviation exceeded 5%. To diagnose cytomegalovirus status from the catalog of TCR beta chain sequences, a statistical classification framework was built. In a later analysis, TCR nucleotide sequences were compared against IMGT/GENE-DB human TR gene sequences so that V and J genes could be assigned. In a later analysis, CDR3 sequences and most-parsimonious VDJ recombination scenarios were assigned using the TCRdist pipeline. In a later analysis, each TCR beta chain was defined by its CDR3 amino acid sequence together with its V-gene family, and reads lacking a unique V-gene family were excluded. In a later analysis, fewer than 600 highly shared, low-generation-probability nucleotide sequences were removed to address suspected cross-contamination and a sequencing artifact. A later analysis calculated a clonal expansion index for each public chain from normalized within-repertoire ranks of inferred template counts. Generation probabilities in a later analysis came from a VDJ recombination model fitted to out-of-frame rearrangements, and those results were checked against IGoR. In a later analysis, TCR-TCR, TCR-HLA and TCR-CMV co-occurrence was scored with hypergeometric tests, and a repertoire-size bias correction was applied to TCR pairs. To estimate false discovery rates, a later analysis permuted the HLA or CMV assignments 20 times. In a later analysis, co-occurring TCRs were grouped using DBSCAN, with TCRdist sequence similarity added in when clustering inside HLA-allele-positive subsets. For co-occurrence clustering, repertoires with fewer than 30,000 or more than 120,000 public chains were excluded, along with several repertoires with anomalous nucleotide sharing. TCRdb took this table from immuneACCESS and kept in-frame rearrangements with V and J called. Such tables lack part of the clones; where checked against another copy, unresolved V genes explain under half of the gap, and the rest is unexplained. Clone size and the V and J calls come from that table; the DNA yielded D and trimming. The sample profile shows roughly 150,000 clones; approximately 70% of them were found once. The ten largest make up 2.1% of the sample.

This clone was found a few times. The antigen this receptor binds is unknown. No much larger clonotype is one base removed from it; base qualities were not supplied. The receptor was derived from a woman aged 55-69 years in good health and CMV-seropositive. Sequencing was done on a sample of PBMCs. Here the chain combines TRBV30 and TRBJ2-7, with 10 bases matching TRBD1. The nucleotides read TGTGCCTGGGGGACAGGGGTCGGCTACGAGCAGTACTTC. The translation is CAWGTGVGYEQYF. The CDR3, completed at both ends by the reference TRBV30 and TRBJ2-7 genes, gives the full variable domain SQTIHQWPATLVQPVGSPLSLECTVEGTSNPNLYWYRQAAGRGLQLLFYSVGIGQISSEVPQNLSASRPQDRQFILSSKKLLLSDSGFYLCAWGTGVGYEQYFGPGTRLTVT.